What follows are 31 T cell receptor beta chains derived from one specimen sequenced in a study of tumor and adjacent non-tumor tissue in lung cancer. RNA was extracted from bulk tissue without any cell sorting. Three rounds of nested PCR, following a modified ARM-PCR protocol, produced the TCRbeta library. TCRdb re-called the multiplex PCR reads through MiXCR, storing one row per CDR3 protein. Here the sample spans 200,000 to 250,000 distinct CDR3 sequences, 70% to 75% being singletons. The sequenced material came from lung tumor tissue. These receptors were collected from a man in his sixties with non-small cell lung cancer.

A word on this clonotype: A read error is possible here, since a much larger clone lies one base away. The chain employs TRBV6-5 and TRBJ1-4; D may be TRBD1 (5 bases). Germline-derived CDR1 and CDR2 are MNHEY and SVGAGI. The CDR3 runs to 17 residues. CDR3 protein: CVSSYSPSQGVPEKLFF. Written as DNA, the CDR3 is TGTGTCAGCAGTTACTCGCCGAGTCAGGGTGTACCCGAAAAACTGTTTTTT.

This clonotype has ten or more counts. The gene calls are TRBV20-1 and TRBJ2-1; TRBD2 matches 10 bases. Losses at the gene ends were 5 bases for V and 4 bases for J; bases not matched to a gene: 11. The CDR3 sequence is 16 residues long. The germline V gene has CDR1 DFQATT and CDR2 SNEGSKA (reference sequence). CDR3 DNA: TGCAGTGCTCTTAACTCAGCGGGGGGGGGATACAATGAGCAGTTCTTC. This sequence encodes CSALNSAGGGYNEQFF.

With regard to this clonotype: Its ends do not fully match the called genes, so a read error is possible. The V gene is TRBV7-8, the J gene TRBJ2-6, with a tentative D call TRBD1 (6 bases). Germline assignment: CDR1 SGHVS and CDR2 FQNEAQ. CDR3 size: 17 residues. The CDR3 DNA follows: TGTGCCAGCAGCTTATTGGTATCAGGGGCCGGGGCCAACGTTCTGACTTTC. Translation: CASSLLVSGAGANVLTF.

The chain links TRBV29-1 to TRBJ1-6, with D uncertain. This CDR3 has 15 residues. With 6 bases removed from V and 10 bases from J, the gap between germline ends came to 22 bases. CDR1 is SQVTM and CDR2 is ANQGSEA in the germline V gene. DNA of the CDR3: TGCAGCGTCCGAGCGGGTTCAGCCCTCGTCTCACCCCTCCACTTT. Its translation is CSVRAGSALVSPLHF. Using reference TRBV29-1 and TRBJ1-6 for the parts outside the CDR3, the full variable domain is SAVISQKPSRDICQRGTSLTIQCQVDSQVTMMFWYRQQPGQSLTLIATANQGSEATYESGFVIDKFPISRPNLTFSTLTVSNMSPEDSSIYLCSVRAGSALVSPLHFGNGTRLTVT.

Concerning this clonotype: This sequence may be a read error, since a much larger clone differs from it by one base. The rearrangement links TRBV10-2 to TRBJ2-7, with D perhaps matching TRBD2 (6 bases). V was shortened by 4 bases and J by 3 bases, with 10 bases between the two germline ends. The CDR3 extends over 13 amino acids. The V gene's germline CDR1 is WSHSY and CDR2 SAAADI. DNA for the CDR3: TGCGCCAGCAGTGGGAGGGGAGTCTACGAGCAGTACTTC. Protein product: CASSGRGVYEQYF.

The genes are TRBV7-9 and TRBJ2-1; no definite D call. V was trimmed by 5 bases and J by 5 bases, leaving 7 bases between them. There are 12 residues in the CDR3. CDR1 and CDR2 (germline): SEHNR, FQNEAQ (reference sequence). As DNA, the CDR3 is TGTGCCAGCAGCCAAGATAACAATGAGCAGTTCTTC. As protein: CASSQDNNEQFF. The whole variable domain, remainder taken from reference TRBV7-9 and TRBJ2-1, is DTGVSQNPRHKITKRGQNVTFRCDPISEHNRLYWYRQTLGQGPEFLTYFQNEAQLEKSRLLSDRFSAERPKGSFSTLEIQRTEQGDSAMYLCASSQDNNEQFFGPGTRLTVL.

This clonotype was seen many times. V usage is TRBV29-1 and J usage is TRBJ2-1; 8 nucleotides align to TRBD2. With V trimmed by 5 bases and J by 8 bases, 11 bases remained unmatched. The V gene's germline CDR1 is SQVTM and CDR2 ANQGSEA. The CDR3 has 14 residues. The CDR3 coding sequence is TGCAGCGTTACCGGGACTAGTGGGGTCGATGAGCAGTTCTTC. This codes for CSVTGTSGVDEQFF.

This clonotype was observed a handful of times. A junction boundary mismatches the germline segment, possibly from a read error. V is TRBV10-2 and J is TRBJ1-1, with 7 bases lining up with TRBD1. Germline V gene data show CDR1 as WSHSY and CDR2 as SAAADI. The CDR3 contains 14 residues. CDR3 sequence reads: CTSSEATGFTEAFF. CDR3 in DNA: TGTACCAGCAGTGAGGCGACAGGGTTCACTGAAGCTTTCTTT.

Of note for this clonotype: At one of its ends the junction is not consistent with the germline gene, which may arise from a read error. The rearrangement uses TRBV11-2 and TRBJ2-3; D unresolved. The germline V gene encodes CDR1 SGHAT and CDR2 FQNNGV. This CDR3 region has 13 residues. CDR3 in DNA: TGTGCCAGAAGCTTAGATCGAAGAGATACACAGTATTTT. Its translation: CARSLDRRDTQYF.

The J gene is TRBJ2-1, the V gene TRBV4-3; the D gene is possibly TRBD1 (9 bases). The germline V gene has CDR1 LGHNA and CDR2 YSLEER. With 7 bases removed from V and 4 bases from J, the gap between germline ends came to 20 bases. The CDR3 runs 16 residues. The CDR3 region is CASNPGGTGSYNEQFF. In nucleotides, the CDR3 is TGCGCCAGCAATCCGGGAGGGACAGGGTCATACAATGAGCAGTTCTTC.

About this clonotype itself: Germline is not matched at one junction end, which may reflect a read error. This chain joins TRBV20-1 and TRBJ1-2; D gene uncertain. CDR3 length equals 15 residues. CDR1 and CDR2 from the germline V gene are DFQATT and SNEGSKA (reference sequence). CDR3 in amino acids: CNARDTGSLNYGYTF. The CDR3 DNA is TGCAATGCTAGAGATACCGGCAGTCTCAACTATGGCTACACCTTC.

Notes on this clonotype: An end of the junction does not agree with germline; a read error may underlie this. The CDR3 nucleotides read TGTGCCAGCAGCTTAATAGTTTGTAGCGGGGGCTCCTACGAGCGGTACTTC. Amino acids: CASSLIVCSGGSYERYF. The V call is TRBV11-2, the J call TRBJ2-7; TRBD2 agrees at 9 bases. The CDR3 runs 17 residues. Germline V CDR1 and CDR2: SGHAT, FQNNGV.

In its sample, this clonotype was seen once. A read error may produce the germline difference seen at one junction end. The J gene is TRBJ1-1, the V gene TRBV10-1; no clear D gene. The CDR3 length is 15 residues. Looked up from germline, CDR1 is WNHNN and CDR2 is SYGVQD (reference sequence). CDR3 loop: CVSSEDADRNTEAFF. The CDR3 region has the DNA TGCGTCAGCAGTGAGGATGCAGACCGGAACACTGAAGCTTTCTTT.

A word on this clonotype: One end of the junction does not line up with germline, which may come from a read error. The V gene is TRBV11-3, the J gene TRBJ1-2; 7 bases map to TRBD1. Germline lookup yields CDR1 SGHNT and CDR2 YENEEA. CDR3 length equals 15 residues. The CDR3 nucleotides are TGTGCCAGCAGCCTAACAGGGGTTTTCAAGTATGGTTACACCTTC. Protein product: CASSLTGVFKYGYTF.

In the case of this clonotype: The conserved final phenylalanine or tryptophan is absent from the CDR3, which likely points to a read error. The gene calls are TRBV29-1 and TRBJ1-4; the D is unclear. V dropped 3 bases and J dropped 7 bases, with 12 bases sitting between them. Germline CDR1 SQVTM, CDR2 ANQGSEA. CDR3 size: 13 residues. The CDR3 sequence is CSVEPHPGEKLFY. The CDR3 DNA reads TGCAGCGTTGAGCCTCATCCAGGTGAAAAACTGTTTTAT.

CDR3 bases: TGTGCCAGCAGCTTAGCTCAGGGAGGTCAGCCCCAGCATTTT. Amino acids: CASSLAQGGQPQHF. V gene TRBV7-2 combines with J gene TRBJ1-5; D is possibly TRBD1 (5 bases). The germline gives CDR1 SGHTA, CDR2 FQGNSA. Trimming removed 0 bases from V and 6 bases from J, with 9 bases in between. The CDR3 is 14 amino acids.

As for this clonotype: Germline and junction disagree at one end, which may indicate a read error. The chain recombines TRBV11-3 with TRBJ2-2; 9 bases are a match to TRBD2. There are 18 residues in the CDR3. Germline V gene sequence: CDR1 SGHNT, CDR2 YENEEA. In nucleotides, the CDR3 is TGTGTCAGCAGCTTAGATGGGCTAGCGGGACCGAACACCGGGGAGCTGTTTTTT. Translating gives CVSSLDGLAGPNTGELFF.

J is TRBJ2-6 and V is TRBV20-1; the D gene is possibly TRBD2 (6 bases). The CDR3 contains 15 residues. Germline CDR1 and CDR2: DFQATT and SNEGSKA (reference sequence). V gave up 3 bases and J gave up 14 bases, with 23 bases separating them. The CDR3 DNA reads as TGCAGTGCTAGGCGGGGCGGCTCTGGGGCCAATCTCCTGACTTTC. This sequence encodes CSARRGGSGANLLTF.

A word on this clonotype: A single base separates this from a much larger clone, so it may be a read error. The V call is TRBV12-3 or TRBV12-4, the J call TRBJ2-1; possibly TRBD1 for D (5 bases). The CDR3 runs 13 residues. V gave up 5 bases and J gave up 6 bases, with 11 bases separating them. The DNA for the CDR3 is TGTGCCAGCAGTCTGCAGGGTCGCAATGAGCAGTTCTTC. Translated, it gives CASSLQGRNEQFF.

In the case of this clonotype: The junction departs from the called germline gene at one end, perhaps through a read error. The chain has TRBV29-1 and TRBJ1-5; possibly TRBD1 for D (5 bases). There are 16 residues in the CDR3. CDR1 and CDR2 from the germline V gene are SQVTM and ANQGSEA. The CDR3, as DNA: TGCAGCGTTTCCTGGGCAGGGAGGGGTAGCAGTCAGCCCCAGCATTTT. As protein: CSVSWAGRGSSQPQHF.

Ten or more counts support this clonotype. The rearrangement joins TRBV20-1 to TRBJ2-1; 9 nucleotides align to TRBD2. Losses at the gene ends were 4 bases for V and 0 bases for J; bases not matched to a gene: 4. This CDR3 is built from 15 residues. Germline V lookup: CDR1 DFQATT, CDR2 SNEGSKA (reference sequence). Here the CDR3 reads CSAIIAGVSYNEQFF. Written as DNA, the CDR3 is TGCAGTGCTATCATAGCGGGAGTCTCCTACAATGAGCAGTTCTTC.

As regards this clonotype: This is likely a read error, given that the CDR3 carries no conserved phenylalanine or tryptophan at its end. The chain joins TRBV20-1 to TRBJ1-5, with a weak D call TRBD1 (6 bases). Trimming pared 3 bases from V and 4 bases from J, leaving 13 bases between. The CDR3 sequence is 14 residues long. From germline, CDR1 is DFQATT and CDR2 SNEGSKA (reference sequence). CDR3 DNA: TGCAGTGCTAGGGGGGGCAGGTTTAATCAGCCCCAGCATTAT. This sequence encodes CSARGGRFNQPQHY.

As to this clonotype: A much more abundant neighbour one base away suggests this may be a read error. CDR3 sequence (DNA): TGCAGCGTCGTAGGCCGGACAGGGGTGGACAATGAGCAGTTCTTC. It codes for CSVVGRTGVDNEQFF. This sequence joins TRBV29-1 and TRBJ2-1; 9 bases agree with TRBD1. Germline V gene lookup returns CDR1 SQVTM and CDR2 ANQGSEA. This CDR3 has 15 residues. J was trimmed by 5 bases and V by 6 bases; bases with no gene match: 11.

In regard to this clonotype: Since a much larger clone is just one base distant, this may be a read error. The chain carries TRBV20-1 and TRBJ1-2; 7 bases match TRBD1. This CDR3 has 13 residues. Germline loops: CDR1 DFQATT, CDR2 SNEGSKA (reference sequence). CDR3 region: CRARRQGIDGYTF. The CDR3, as DNA: TGCAGAGCTAGGCGACAGGGAATAGATGGCTACACCTTC.

To note about this clonotype: A clone one base away is much larger, so this may be a read error. The genes are TRBV20-1 and TRBJ1-4; D gene uncertain. The V gene's germline CDR1 is DFQATT and CDR2 SNEGSKA (reference sequence). The CDR3 runs to 11 residues. The DNA for the CDR3 is TGCAGTGCTAGGGCATTTGAAAATCTGTTTTTT. Protein sequence: CSARAFENLFF.

Details on this clonotype: A much more abundant neighbour one base away suggests this may be a read error. V usage is TRBV20-1 and J usage is TRBJ2-7, with TRBD2 identical over 9 bases. The CDR3 totals 17 residues. J was trimmed by 2 bases and V by 0 bases; bases with no gene match: 11. CDR1 is DFQATT, CDR2 SNEGSKA, per germline (reference sequence). CDR3 sequence reads: CSARDWTSEGKTYEQYF. The CDR3 DNA reads as TGCAGTGCTAGAGATTGGACTAGCGAGGGTAAAACCTACGAGCAGTACTTC.

A remark on this clonotype: The junction shows a germline mismatch at one end, possibly a read error. V usage is TRBV20-1 and J usage is TRBJ2-1, with 8 positions matching TRBD1. Germline values: CDR1 DFQATT, CDR2 SNEGSKA (reference sequence). The CDR3 totals 17 residues. The CDR3 DNA reads as TGCAGTGCTAGTAGTCGAGACAGGGGAGGATCCTACAATGGGCAGTTCTTC. It codes for CSASSRDRGGSYNGQFF.

CDR3 coding DNA: TGTGCCAGCAGTTCGTATCCTATCAGGGGGACTGAAGCTTTCTTT. This codes for CASSSYPIRGTEAFF. V gene TRBV6-2 or TRBV6-3 combines with J gene TRBJ1-1; 7 bases line up with TRBD1. Trimming took 4 bases from V and 5 from J; bases not matched to a gene: 10. The germline V gene encodes CDR1 MNHEY and CDR2 SVGEGT. This CDR3 spans 15 amino acids.

For this clonotype: Just one base apart from a much larger clone, this may be a read error. V and J are TRBV20-1 and TRBJ2-1; 16 bases match TRBD2. The J segment lost 8 bases and the V segment lost 5 bases, leaving 12 bases of the junction unmatched. The CDR3 length is 17 residues. Germline CDR1 and CDR2: DFQATT and SNEGSKA (reference sequence). Here the CDR3 DNA reads TGCAGTGCTGGCCCCGGGACTAGCGGGAGGGCTTACTATGAGCAGTTCTTC. This codes for CSAGPGTSGRAYYEQFF.

This clonotype was recorded once. The chain carries TRBV21-1 and TRBJ2-4; the table calls TRBD1, which could not be checked here. TRBV21-1 counts as a pseudogene. The CDR3 loop spans 15 amino acids. The CDR3 DNA is TGTGCCAGCAGCAAAGCAGGAACAGGGAAAAACATTCAGTACTTC. It is translated as CASSKAGTGKNIQYF.

Comments on this clonotype: Just one base apart from a much larger clone, this may be a read error. The chain couples TRBV4-2 to TRBJ1-2; D is perhaps TRBD1 (6 bases). Trimming removed 7 bases at V and 2 bases at J, with 8 bases between. The CDR3 contains 12 residues. Germline V gives CDR1 LGHNA, CDR2 YNFKEQ. Written as DNA, the CDR3 is TGTGCCAGCAACCAGGGGAACTATGGCTACACCTTC. Encoded protein: CASNQGNYGYTF.